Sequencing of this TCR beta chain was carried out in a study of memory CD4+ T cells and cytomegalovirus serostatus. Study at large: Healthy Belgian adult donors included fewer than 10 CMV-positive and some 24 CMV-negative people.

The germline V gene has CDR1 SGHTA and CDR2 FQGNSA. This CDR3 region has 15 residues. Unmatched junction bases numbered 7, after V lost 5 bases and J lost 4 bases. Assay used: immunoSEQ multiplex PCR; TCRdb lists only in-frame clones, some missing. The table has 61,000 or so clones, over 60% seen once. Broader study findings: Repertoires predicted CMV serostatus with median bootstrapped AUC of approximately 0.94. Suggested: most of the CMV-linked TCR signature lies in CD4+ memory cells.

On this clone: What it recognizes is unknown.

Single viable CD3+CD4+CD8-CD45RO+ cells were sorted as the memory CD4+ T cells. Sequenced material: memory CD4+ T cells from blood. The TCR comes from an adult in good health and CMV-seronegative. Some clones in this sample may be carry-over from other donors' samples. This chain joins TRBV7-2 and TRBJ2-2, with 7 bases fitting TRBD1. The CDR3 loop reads CASSASRGTTGELFF. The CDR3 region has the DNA TGTGCCAGCAGCGCGAGCAGGGGGACCACCGGGGAGCTGTTTTTT.